This T cell receptor beta chain was observed in a study of PD-1 blockade in classical Hodgkin lymphoma. Overall study results and limits: Exclusion covered patients beginning nivolumab under 1 year post-ASCT. Researchers reported that CD4+ TCR diversity, though not CD8+, rose significantly by C4D1.

Details on this clone: Its antigen remains unknown.

Trimming took off 3 bases at V and 6 bases at J, with 8 bases between the two ends. The CDR3 loop spans 12 amino acids. The V gene's germline CDR1 is KGHSH and CDR2 LQKENI. No patient escaped relapse after autologous stem cell transplantation, and brentuximab vedotin exposure varied. Clones were sequenced by immunoSEQ multiplex PCR, and TCRdb holds only the in-frame ones, with some missing. Here the sample spans 90,000 to 95,000 clones, 85% to 90% being singletons. The source of this sequence is a human donor with classical Hodgkin lymphoma. Sequences were derived from peripheral blood mononuclear cells (PBMCs), sampled before the second cycle of nivolumab. The genes are TRBV18 and TRBJ1-2, with D maybe TRBD1 (6 bases). DNA for the CDR3: TGTGCCAGCTCACCCACAGGGAATGGCTACACCTTC. This codes for CASSPTGNGYTF.